This T cell receptor (beta chain) was sequenced in a study of graft-versus-host responses after intestinal transplantation. The overall study: Tacrolimus and steroids were given for 2 to 3 years to all recipients after anti-thymocyte globulin induction.

Points on this clone: Its antigen is unknown.

Some clones are missing from TCRdb's copy, which holds only in-frame ones; the method was immunoSEQ multiplex PCR. The data show about 110,000 clones, around nine tenths seen once. This specimen was unstimulated CD4+ T cells sorted from spleen or lymph node cells, taken before transplant. The clonotype comes from a human donor who was the organ donor for an intestinal transplant.

CDR3 sequence (DNA): TGTGCCAGCAGTCCCCGCACCGGGACAGGGCCTTCACCCCTCCACTTT. Amino acids: CASSPRTGTGPSPLHF. The rearrangement links TRBV28 to TRBJ1-6; TRBD1 matches at 9 bases. Unmatched junction bases numbered 11, after V lost 5 bases and J lost 9 bases. The CDR3 is 16 amino acids. Germline values: CDR1 MDHEN, CDR2 SYDVKM.